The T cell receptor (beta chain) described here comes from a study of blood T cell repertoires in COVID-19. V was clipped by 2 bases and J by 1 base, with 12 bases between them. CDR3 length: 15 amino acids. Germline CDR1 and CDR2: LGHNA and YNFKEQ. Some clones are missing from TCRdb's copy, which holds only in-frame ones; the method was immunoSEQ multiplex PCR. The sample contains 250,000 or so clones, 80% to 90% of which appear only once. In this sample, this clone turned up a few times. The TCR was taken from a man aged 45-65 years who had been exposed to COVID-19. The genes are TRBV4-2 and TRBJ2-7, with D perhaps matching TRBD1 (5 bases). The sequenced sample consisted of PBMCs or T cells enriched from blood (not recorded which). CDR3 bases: TGTGCCAGCAGCCAACAAGGGGTTGGATCCTACGAGCAGTACTTC. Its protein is CASSQQGVGSYEQYF.